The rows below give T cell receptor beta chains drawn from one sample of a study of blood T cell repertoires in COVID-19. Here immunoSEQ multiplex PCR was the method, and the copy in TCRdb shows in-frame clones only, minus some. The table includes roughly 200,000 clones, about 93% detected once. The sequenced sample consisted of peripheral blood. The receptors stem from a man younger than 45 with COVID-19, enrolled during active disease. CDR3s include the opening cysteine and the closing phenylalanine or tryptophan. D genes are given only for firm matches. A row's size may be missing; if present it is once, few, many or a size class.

DNA: TGTGCCAGCACCCAACAGGGTAATGGCTACACCTTC
CDR3: CASTQQGNGYTF
D: -
J: TRBJ1-2
V: TRBV6-6
size: -

DNA: TGTGCCAGCAGCTCCCAACCAGGGTTCTCTGGAAACACCATATATTTT
CDR3: CASSSQPGFSGNTIYF
D: -
J: TRBJ1-3
V: TRBV11-2
size: -

DNA: TGTGCCAGCAGTGATTTATACCAAGAGACCCAGTACTTC
CDR3: CASSDLYQETQYF
D: -
J: TRBJ2-5
V: TRBV2
size: -

DNA: TGTGCCAGCAGCCAAGAACAGAAAATTGGAAACACCATATATTTT
CDR3: CASSQEQKIGNTIYF
D: -
J: TRBJ1-3
V: TRBV3-1/TRBV3-2
size: -

DNA: TGCGCCAGCAGCTTGCTGGGACAGGGGGAAAATACGCAGTATTTT
CDR3: CASSLLGQGENTQYF
D: TRBD1
J: TRBJ2-3
V: TRBV5-1
size: -

DNA: TGTGCCAGCAGTTACGCGGACAGGGCTGGATCACCCCTCCACTTT
CDR3: CASSYADRAGSPLHF
D: TRBD1
J: TRBJ1-6
V: TRBV6-5
size: -

DNA: TGTGCAAGTCGCTTAGATGTCACAGAAGGAAACACCATATATTTT
CDR3: CASRLDVTEGNTIYF
D: -
J: TRBJ1-3
V: TRBV12-2
size: few

DNA: TGTGCCAGTAGTATAGACCCGGACAGGGAGGGCTACACCTTC
CDR3: CASSIDPDREGYTF
D: TRBD1
J: TRBJ1-2
V: TRBV19
size: -

DNA: TGCGCCAGCAGCAGAGACAGGGGACTACTCGGAAACACCATATATTTT
CDR3: CASSRDRGLLGNTIYF
D: TRBD1
J: TRBJ1-3
V: TRBV5-1
size: -

DNA: TGTGCCAGCAGTTACCGTCTCGAAGCTTTCTTT
CDR3: CASSYRLEAFF
D: -
J: TRBJ1-1
V: TRBV6-5
size: -

DNA: TGTGCCAGCAGCTCGGGACTCGACACGACCTACGAGCAGTACTTC
CDR3: CASSSGLDTTYEQYF
D: -
J: TRBJ2-7
V: TRBV5-4
size: -

DNA: TGTGCCAGCAGCGTGATGGAAGGGGGATCGGGTGGCTACACCTTC
CDR3: CASSVMEGGSGGYTF
D: -
J: TRBJ1-2
V: TRBV9
size: -

DNA: TGTGCCAGCAGTTCAGGACAGGCCTATAATTCACCCCTCCACTTT
CDR3: CASSSGQAYNSPLHF
D: TRBD1
J: TRBJ1-6
V: TRBV28
size: -

DNA: TGTGCCAGCAGTGATCACAGGGTAGGGGAGCAGTACTTC
CDR3: CASSDHRVGEQYF
D: -
J: TRBJ2-7
V: TRBV2
size: -

DNA: TGTGCCAGCAGTCGGGGAGAGGACACTGAAGCTTTCTTT
CDR3: CASSRGEDTEAFF
D: -
J: TRBJ1-1
V: TRBV12-3/TRBV12-4
size: -

DNA: TGTGCCAGCAGTTTTGAGCGGAACACTGAAGCTTTCTTT
CDR3: CASSFERNTEAFF
D: -
J: TRBJ1-1
V: TRBV12-3/TRBV12-4
size: few

DNA: TGTGCCAGTAGTACCGACCCGTCGGGTGCTTTCTTT
CDR3: CASSTDPSGAFF
D: -
J: TRBJ1-1
V: TRBV19
size: -

DNA: TGTGCCAGTAGCCGCGGACAGGTAGAAAATCAGCCCCAGCATTTT
CDR3: CASSRGQVENQPQHF
D: TRBD1
J: TRBJ1-5
V: TRBV19
size: -

DNA: TGTGCCAGCAGCGTAGGGGCCGGGACAGGCTCCTACGAGCAGTACTTC
CDR3: CASSVGAGTGSYEQYF
D: TRBD1
J: TRBJ2-7
V: TRBV9
size: -

DNA: TGTGCCAGCAGCCGCGCGTCCATAGGGACAGGGGGCAACGAGCAGTACTTC
CDR3: CASSRASIGTGGNEQYF
D: TRBD1
J: TRBJ2-7
V: TRBV5-4
size: -

DNA: TGTGCCAGCAGTTACAGGGGGCCAGGAAACACCATATATTTT
CDR3: CASSYRGPGNTIYF
D: TRBD1
J: TRBJ1-3
V: TRBV6-5
size: -

DNA: TGTGCCAGCAGCCCAGGGGCGGGCTACACTGAAGCTTTCTTT
CDR3: CASSPGAGYTEAFF
D: -
J: TRBJ1-1
V: TRBV13
size: -

DNA: TGTGCCAGTAGTCCGGGACAGGGGGCGCGGGGTGAAAAACTGTTTTTT
CDR3: CASSPGQGARGEKLFF
D: TRBD1
J: TRBJ1-4
V: TRBV19
size: -

DNA: TGTGCCAGCAGCTGGACTCCGGTCGGTCCAGATACGCAGTATTTT
CDR3: CASSWTPVGPDTQYF
D: -
J: TRBJ2-3
V: TRBV7-3
size: -

DNA: TGTGCCAGCAGTGAAGCCTGGGGCAGATTTGACACTGAAGCTTTCTTT
CDR3: CASSEAWGRFDTEAFF
D: -
J: TRBJ1-1
V: TRBV6-1
size: -

DNA: TGTGCCAGCAGCTTCGGCAGGGCCAGGGCAGATACGCAGTATTTT
CDR3: CASSFGRARADTQYF
D: -
J: TRBJ2-3
V: TRBV7-3
size: -

DNA: TGTGCCAGCAGTTCCCTGGGGGAGGGACACGAGCAGTACTTC
CDR3: CASSSLGEGHEQYF
D: TRBD2
J: TRBJ2-7
V: TRBV6-6
size: -

DNA: TGTGCCAGCAGTTTTCAGGGGCCGAACACTGAAGCTTTCTTT
CDR3: CASSFQGPNTEAFF
D: -
J: TRBJ1-1
V: TRBV27
size: -

DNA: TGTGCCAGCTCACCAGAGGACAGCCAGCAGCAGTACTTC
CDR3: CASSPEDSQQQYF
D: -
J: TRBJ2-7
V: TRBV18
size: -

DNA: TGTGCCAGCACCTCACAGGGGCTATCTGGAAACACCATATATTTT
CDR3: CASTSQGLSGNTIYF
D: TRBD1
J: TRBJ1-3
V: TRBV14
size: once

DNA: TGTGCCAGCAGTCGTCTTAGCGGAAACACCGGGGAGCTGTTTTTT
CDR3: CASSRLSGNTGELFF
D: -
J: TRBJ2-2
V: TRBV6-5
size: -

DNA: TGTGCCAGCAGGGGGGACATCTACAATGAGCAGTTCTTC
CDR3: CASRGDIYNEQFF
D: -
J: TRBJ2-1
V: TRBV12-3/TRBV12-4
size: -

DNA: TGTGCCAGCAGCAGGGTTTATGAAAAACTGTTTTTT
CDR3: CASSRVYEKLFF
D: -
J: TRBJ1-4
V: TRBV12-3/TRBV12-4
size: -

DNA: TGCAGCGCGGCGCGGGGGTTGTGTGACAATCAGCCCCAGCATTTT
CDR3: CSAARGLCDNQPQHF
D: -
J: TRBJ1-5
V: TRBV29-1
size: -

DNA: TGCGCCAGCAGTGAGACAGGGGGGAATTCACCCCTCCACTTT
CDR3: CASSETGGNSPLHF
D: TRBD1
J: TRBJ1-6
V: TRBV10-2
size: -

DNA: TGTGCCAGCAGCATCGCCGGGACAGGACCCACTAACTATGGCTACACCTTC
CDR3: CASSIAGTGPTNYGYTF
D: TRBD1
J: TRBJ1-2
V: TRBV5-5
size: -

DNA: TGTGCCAGCAGCGTAGTGACTAGCGGTTCGGAGCTGTTTTTT
CDR3: CASSVVTSGSELFF
D: TRBD2
J: TRBJ2-2
V: TRBV9
size: -

DNA: TGTGCCAGCAGTACAGGGAATCTAGCCAAAAACATTCAGTACTTC
CDR3: CASSTGNLAKNIQYF
D: -
J: TRBJ2-4
V: TRBV2
size: -

DNA: TGTGCCAGCAGTGAAGGATTCCGGGGATTTGGAAACACCATATATTTT
CDR3: CASSEGFRGFGNTIYF
D: -
J: TRBJ1-3
V: TRBV6-1
size: -

DNA: TGCGCCAGCAGCCAAGACCCCGGGACAGCAATTAGCATGAACACTGAAGCTTTCTTT
CDR3: CASSQDPGTAISMNTEAFF
D: TRBD1
J: TRBJ1-1
V: TRBV4-1
size: -

DNA: TGCAGTGCTGAGGGAGGGGGCGAGCAGTACTTC
CDR3: CSAEGGGEQYF
D: -
J: TRBJ2-7
V: TRBV20-1
size: -

DNA: TGTGCCAGCAGCTTCAAGGGAGGGGCTGGAAACACCATATATTTT
CDR3: CASSFKGGAGNTIYF
D: -
J: TRBJ1-3
V: TRBV5-4
size: -

DNA: TGTGCCAGCAGTTCCAGGGGATCCTATGGCTACACCTTC
CDR3: CASSSRGSYGYTF
D: -
J: TRBJ1-2
V: TRBV27
size: once

DNA: TGCGCCAGCAGCTCGTCCCCCACTAGCGGGGGAGCGGATGAGCAGTTCTTC
CDR3: CASSSSPTSGGADEQFF
D: TRBD2
J: TRBJ2-1
V: TRBV5-1
size: -

DNA: TGTGCCAGCAGTTTAAGGAGGGGTAGCGGAAACACAGATACGCAGTATTTT
CDR3: CASSLRRGSGNTDTQYF
D: -
J: TRBJ2-3
V: TRBV27
size: -

DNA: TGTGCCAGCAGCCAAGCCAGGGCTGAAGCTTTCTTT
CDR3: CASSQARAEAFF
D: -
J: TRBJ1-1
V: TRBV3-1/TRBV3-2
size: -

DNA: TGTGCTAGTGTTGAGGCCGGGACTGAGTATAATGAGCAGTTCTTC
CDR3: CASVEAGTEYNEQFF
D: -
J: TRBJ2-1
V: TRBV12-5
size: -

DNA: TGTGCCAGCAGCTTAGGGACCACAGATAGGACTCCCACAGATACGCAGTATTTT
CDR3: CASSLGTTDRTPTDTQYF
D: -
J: TRBJ2-3
V: TRBV7-2
size: -

DNA: TGTGCCAGCGAAACAAGAGGGGAGGGAGGGACTGGCTACACCTTC
CDR3: CASETRGEGGTGYTF
D: -
J: TRBJ1-2
V: TRBV3-1/TRBV3-2
size: -

DNA: TGTGCCAGCAGCGTAGCCCTGGCTGCAGGGTATGGCTACACCTTC
CDR3: CASSVALAAGYGYTF
D: -
J: TRBJ1-2
V: TRBV9
size: -

DNA: TGTGCCAGCAGGGGGACAGCAGATACGCAGTATTTT
CDR3: CASRGTADTQYF
D: TRBD1
J: TRBJ2-3
V: TRBV12-3/TRBV12-4
size: -

DNA: TGCGCCAGCAGCACAAACCCGGGGGGCACTGAAGCTTTCTTT
CDR3: CASSTNPGGTEAFF
D: -
J: TRBJ1-1
V: TRBV5-1
size: -

DNA: TGCGCCAGCAGCCTGGGACAGGATAACACTGAAGCTTTCTTT
CDR3: CASSLGQDNTEAFF
D: TRBD1
J: TRBJ1-1
V: TRBV5-1
size: -